This T cell receptor beta chain was found in a study of shared clonotypes between healthy human individuals. Clones were sequenced by immunoSEQ multiplex PCR, and TCRdb holds only the in-frame ones, with some missing. The sample carries fewer than 550,000 clones, almost 80% recorded once. V lost 6 bases and J 1 base, leaving 6 bases between the germline ends. The CDR3 contains 12 residues. The germline gives CDR1 ENHRY, CDR2 SYGVKD. Note on this clone: Other DNA sequences from this sample encode an identical CDR3 as well.

The specimen was PBMCs. The receptor was derived from a woman in her 40s in good health. Some clones in this sample may be carry-over from other donors' samples. The rearrangement uses TRBV10-3 and TRBJ1-1; D is unclear. CDR3 amino acids: CAIRGGNTEAFF. The DNA for the CDR3 is TGTGCCATCAGGGGCGGGAACACTGAAGCTTTCTTT.